The T cell receptor (beta chain) under discussion was sequenced for a study of STAT5B mutations in CD4+ large granular lymphocyte leukemia. The assay was immunoSEQ multiplex PCR, and TCRdb's table has in-frame clones only and misses some. The repertoire holds some 34,000 clones, with about four fifths as singletons. The sequence was collected from a human donor in good health. The specimen sequenced was CD4+ T cells from blood buffy coats.

The CDR3 coding sequence is TGTGCCAGCAGTTCGAGAGCGACCCCTTACACTGAAGCTTTCTTT. It specifies CASSSRATPYTEAFF. The chain joins TRBV4-2 to TRBJ1-1; unclear D gene. V gave up 6 bases and J gave up 3 bases, with 17 bases separating them. Germline V gene data show CDR1 as LGHNA and CDR2 as YNFKEQ. The CDR3 has 15 residues.